This T cell receptor beta chain was captured by sequencing in a study of control samples from healthy donors and cancer patients. The CDR3 runs 14 residues. V was shortened by 1 base and J by 5 bases, with 11 bases between the two germline ends. Germline CDR1 and CDR2: MNHNS and SASEGT. This table comes from immunoSEQ multiplex PCR, and its TCRdb copy is limited to in-frame clones, with some not included. The sample contains tens of thousands of clones, roughly 88% of which appear only once. The rearrangement uses TRBV6-1 and TRBJ1-2, with a possible D match to TRBD1 (5 bases). This TCR was sampled from a middle-aged man with lung cancer. Material for sequencing was PBMCs. CDR3 bases: TGTGCCAGCAGTGAAGTGGTAGGGGATTATGGCTACACCTTC. Translated, it gives CASSEVVGDYGYTF.